One sample yielded the 7 T cell receptor beta chains listed below, sequenced in a study of blood T cell repertoires in COVID-19 (dated by TCRdb to about 2020). To prepare the library, the immunoSEQ multiplex PCR assay was applied. The table comes from immuneACCESS by way of TCRdb, which keeps in-frame sequences with V and J called. Part of the clones is missing from these tables; in studies checked, under half for an unresolved V gene and the rest for unknown reasons. The sample yields approximately 150,000 clones; around 90% were counted once. The ten largest account for under 6% of the sample. The specimen was peripheral blood. These receptors were taken from a human donor in a cohort sampled during active COVID-19.

The chain uses TRBV19 and TRBJ1-2; weak D call: TRBD1 (5 bases). In germline, CDR1 is LNHDA, CDR2 SQIVND (reference sequence). The CDR3 sequence is 14 residues long. The V end lost 3 bases, the J end lost 5 bases, and 13 bases lay between the germline ends. The CDR3 region is CASSIGQGRYGYTF. CDR3 in DNA: TGTGCCAGTAGTATCGGTCAGGGTCGTTATGGCTACACCTTC. The full variable domain, its missing parts supplied by reference TRBV19 and TRBJ1-2, is DGGITQSPKYLFRKEGQNVTLSCEQNLNHDAMYWYRQDPGQGLRLIYYSQIVNDFQKGDIAEGYSVSREKKESFPLTVTSAQKNPTAFYLCASSIGQGRYGYTFGSGTRLTVV.

The J gene is TRBJ2-3, the V gene TRBV3-1 (or the pseudogene TRBV3-2); 9 bases match TRBD1. Germline values: CDR1 LGHDT, CDR2 YNNKEL (reference sequence). This CDR3 contains 21 residues. The trim removed 4 bases at V and 1 base at J, leaving 21 bases unmatched. The CDR3 sequence: CASSPREIGTGIPRCTDTQYF. The CDR3 DNA sequence: TGTGCCAGCAGCCCAAGAGAGATCGGGACAGGGATCCCAAGATGCACAGATACGCAGTATTTT.

The rearrangement uses TRBV19 and TRBJ1-5, with 9 positions matching TRBD1. The CDR3 covers 16 residues. Germline CDR1 LNHDA, CDR2 SQIVND (reference sequence). The J segment lost 5 bases and the V segment lost 7 bases, leaving 12 bases of the junction unmatched. The CDR3 spells CASTFRQGVSHQPQHF. The CDR3 nucleotides read TGTGCCAGTACTTTTAGACAGGGGGTGTCGCATCAGCCCCAGCATTTT. Complete variable domain (other parts from reference TRBV19 and TRBJ1-5): DGGITQSPKYLFRKEGQNVTLSCEQNLNHDAMYWYRQDPGQGLRLIYYSQIVNDFQKGDIAEGYSVSREKKESFPLTVTSAQKNPTAFYLCASTFRQGVSHQPQHFGDGTRLSIL.

The chain carries TRBV2 and TRBJ1-1, with TRBD1 matching 7 bases. Germline V CDR1 and CDR2: SNHLY, FYNNEI. The CDR3 spans 15 residues. With V trimmed by 8 bases and J by 3 bases, 12 bases remained unmatched. In DNA form, the CDR3 reads TGTGCCAGCCGAAAATCGACAGGGTCACACACTGAAGCTTTCTTT. This encodes CASRKSTGSHTEAFF.

CDR3 residues: CASSLYPGGYSGANVLTF. The CDR3 coding sequence is TGCGCCAGCAGCTTGTATCCGGGGGGCTACTCTGGGGCCAACGTCCTGACTTTC. The V gene is TRBV5-1, the J gene TRBJ2-6; TRBD2 might be the D (7 bases). V lost 1 base, J lost 0 bases, and 14 bases lay in between. The CDR3 is 18 residues long. CDR1 and CDR2 from the germline V gene are SGHRS and YFSETQ.

This chain joins TRBV29-1 and TRBJ2-7, with a weak D call TRBD1 (7 bases). V shed 4 bases and J shed 4 bases, with 20 bases lying between them. The CDR3 has 15 amino acids. Germline V lookup: CDR1 SQVTM, CDR2 ANQGSEA. The CDR3 region has the DNA TGCAGCGTTGTGCGGGATCGGGACAGCGGATACGAGCAGTACTTC. Residues: CSVVRDRDSGYEQYF.

A few counts support this clone. V is TRBV21-1 and J is TRBJ2-3; whether TRBD1, the table's D call, matches the DNA was not checked. TRBV21-1 is described as a pseudogene. The CDR3 runs 15 residues. CDR3 sequence: CASSGDRGFTDTQYF. The CDR3 coding sequence is TGTGCCAGCAGCGGGGACAGGGGATTCACAGATACGCAGTATTTT.